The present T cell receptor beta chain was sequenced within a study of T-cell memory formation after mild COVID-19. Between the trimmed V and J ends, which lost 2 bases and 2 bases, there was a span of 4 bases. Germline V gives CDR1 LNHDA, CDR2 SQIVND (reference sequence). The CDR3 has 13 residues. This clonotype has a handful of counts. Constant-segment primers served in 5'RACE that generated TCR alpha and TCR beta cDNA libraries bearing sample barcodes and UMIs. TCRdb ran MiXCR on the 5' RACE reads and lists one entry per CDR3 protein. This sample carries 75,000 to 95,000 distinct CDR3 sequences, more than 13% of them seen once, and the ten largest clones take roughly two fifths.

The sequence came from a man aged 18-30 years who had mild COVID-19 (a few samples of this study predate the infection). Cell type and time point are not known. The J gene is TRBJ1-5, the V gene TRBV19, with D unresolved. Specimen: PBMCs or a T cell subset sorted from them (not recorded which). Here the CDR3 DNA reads TGTGCCAGTAGTATAACGGGCAATCAGCCCCAGCATTTT. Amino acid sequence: CASSITGNQPQHF.